The 4 T cell receptor beta chains below come from one sample, sequenced in a study of cytomegalovirus exposure and HLA in healthy donors. 13 Jbeta primers and 60 Vbeta primers were used for the PCR. Here immunoSEQ multiplex PCR was the method, and the copy in TCRdb shows in-frame clones only, minus some. The table shows fewer than 95,000 clones, with roughly 72% occurring only once. The sample was PBMCs. Source of these receptors: a man aged 25 to 40 in good health and CMV-seronegative.

J is TRBJ2-1 and V is TRBV10-3, with TRBD2 matching over 13 bases. V gave up 7 bases and J gave up 6 bases; unmatched junction bases: 3. Germline loops: CDR1 ENHRY, CDR2 SYGVKD. The CDR3 has 14 amino acids. The CDR3 loop is CAITRTSGGNEQFF. The CDR3, as DNA: TGTGCCATCACTAGGACTAGCGGGGGCAATGAGCAGTTCTTC.

This chain connects TRBV6-5 to TRBJ2-5; TRBD1 matches at 7 bases. The CDR3 runs 15 residues. Unmatched junction bases numbered 6, after V lost 2 bases and J lost 3 bases. Germline loops: CDR1 MNHEY, CDR2 SVGAGI. This chain's CDR3 is CASSYLGQEKETQYF. The CDR3 DNA follows: TGTGCCAGCAGTTACCTCGGACAGGAAAAAGAGACCCAGTACTTC.

The chain couples TRBV28 to TRBJ1-1, with a weak D call TRBD1 (6 bases). Germline CDR1 is MDHEN and CDR2 is SYDVKM. The germline V and J ends were trimmed by 6 bases and 0 bases, with 11 bases remaining between them. The CDR3 loop spans 14 amino acids. CDR3 sequence: CASRSTGLNTEAFF. In DNA form, the CDR3 reads TGTGCCAGCAGGAGTACAGGGCTGAACACTGAAGCTTTCTTT.

This clone was recorded a few times. V is TRBV4-3 and J is TRBJ1-1; 10 bases are shared with TRBD1. V lost 0 bases, J lost 1 base, and 8 bases stayed unmatched. Germline V lookup: CDR1 LGHNA, CDR2 YSLEER. This CDR3 spans 18 amino acids. The CDR3 loop reads CASSQDWGTGDPNTEAFF. CDR3 coding DNA: TGCGCCAGCAGCCAAGATTGGGGGACAGGGGATCCGAACACTGAAGCTTTCTTT.